Following are 12 T cell receptor beta chains from one sample sequenced in a study of PD-L1 blockade in urothelial cancer. This sample's time point: peripheral blood 6 weeks after treatment start. Measured with immunoSEQ multiplex PCR; TCRdb has only the in-frame clones, and not every one. The repertoire consists of tens of thousands of clones, with about 88% occurring once and the leading ten covering 2.5% to 3%. The source was PBMCs, collected around atezolizumab (anti-PD-L1) treatment. All receptors derive from a man between 70 and 80 years old with urothelial cancer.

In this sample, this clone is medium-sized. The chain couples TRBV4-1 to TRBJ1-4, with D perhaps matching TRBD1 (5 bases). Germline CDR1 and CDR2: MGHRA and YSYEKL. The V and J ends lost 0 bases and 6 bases respectively, with 11 bases between them. The CDR3 has 15 amino acids. The CDR3 DNA follows: TGCGCCAGCAGCCAAGATAGAACAGGCTATGAAAAACTGTTTTTT. Encoded protein: CASSQDRTGYEKLFF.

Details on this clone: Other DNA sequences in the sample encode the same CDR3. The chain couples TRBV5-1 to TRBJ1-1, with 8 bases aligning to TRBD1. The CDR3 loop spans 15 amino acids. The V and J ends lost 4 bases and 3 bases, in that order; junction bases with no gene match: 8. Germline loops: CDR1 SGHRS, CDR2 YFSETQ. This chain's CDR3 is CASSPEGQGYTEAFF. Here the CDR3 DNA reads TGCGCCAGCAGCCCAGAAGGACAGGGTTACACTGAAGCTTTCTTT.

The chain couples TRBV12-2 to TRBJ1-2; TRBD1 was called by the table and not checked on the DNA. TRBV12-2 counts as a pseudogene. This CDR3 has 16 amino acids. The CDR3 loop is CASRLVQADFLYGYTF. CDR3 in DNA: TGTGCAAGTCGCTTAGTACAGGCCGACTTCCTGTATGGCTACACCTTC.

The rearrangement links TRBV28 to TRBJ2-7; 7 nucleotides align to TRBD1. The CDR3 has 16 amino acids. V trimming: 4 bases; J trimming: 0 bases; junction bases outside the gene matches: 9. Germline V gene data show CDR1 as MDHEN and CDR2 as SYDVKM. The CDR3 DNA follows: TGTGCCAGCAGTTCCGTCGGGACAGACTACTCCTACGAGCAGTACTTC. It codes for CASSSVGTDYSYEQYF.

J is TRBJ2-7 and V is TRBV4-2, with 9 bases lining up with TRBD1. Trimming at V came to 5 bases and at J to 4 bases, leaving 9 bases not matched to a gene. CDR1 LGHNA and CDR2 YNFKEQ come from the germline V gene. The CDR3 is made up of 15 amino acids. The CDR3 DNA reads TGTGCCAGCAGCTTTAATACGGGACAGGGATACGAGCAGTACTTC. This encodes CASSFNTGQGYEQYF.

The chain carries TRBV15 and TRBJ2-7, with D perhaps matching TRBD1 (5 bases). V lost 5 bases and J lost 6, with 23 bases in between. The CDR3 consists of 16 residues. Per germline, CDR1 LNHNV and CDR2 YYDKDF (reference sequence). CDR3 sequence reads: CATSSSGARVGLEQYF. DNA of the CDR3: TGTGCCACCAGCTCCAGTGGGGCCAGGGTGGGCCTCGAGCAGTACTTC.

The rearrangement joins TRBV18 to TRBJ2-6; TRBD1 agrees at 7 bases. Germline values: CDR1 KGHSH, CDR2 LQKENI. There are 16 residues in the CDR3. The trim removed 3 bases at V and 0 bases at J, leaving 2 bases unmatched. The CDR3 protein is CASSPGQSSGANVLTF. CDR3 nucleotide sequence: TGTGCCAGCTCACCGGGACAGAGCTCTGGGGCCAACGTCCTGACTTTC.

The rearrangement links TRBV6-1 to TRBJ2-7, with D possibly being TRBD1 (5 bases). The CDR3 length is 13 residues. Germline CDR1 and CDR2: MNHNS and SASEGT. V was pared by 1 base and J by 4 bases, with 8 bases between. CDR3 sequence reads: CASSEGQIYEQYF. The CDR3 nucleotides are TGTGCCAGCAGTGAAGGACAGATATACGAGCAGTACTTC.

The genes are TRBV7-8 and TRBJ2-2; TRBD2 matches 8 bases. Germline assignment: CDR1 SGHVS and CDR2 FQNEAQ. The CDR3 runs 16 residues. J lost 7 bases, V lost 5 bases, and 12 bases had no gene match. The CDR3 protein is CASSEKLGLAGGELFF. CDR3 sequence (DNA): TGTGCCAGCAGCGAAAAGTTGGGTCTAGCGGGCGGGGAGCTGTTTTTT.

The chain is built from TRBV7-9 and TRBJ2-1, with 13 bases fitting TRBD2. CDR3 size: 16 residues. Trimming removed 5 bases from V and 4 bases from J; junction bases left unmatched: 5. Per germline, CDR1 SEHNR and CDR2 FQNEAQ (reference sequence). CDR3 residues: CASSAGLAGKYNEQFF. CDR3 nucleotide sequence: TGTGCCAGCAGCGCGGGACTAGCGGGAAAATACAATGAGCAGTTCTTC. The full variable domain, with the rest looked up from reference TRBV7-9 and TRBJ2-1, is DTGVSQNPRHKITKRGQNVTFRCDPISEHNRLYWYRQTLGQGPEFLTYFQNEAQLEKSRLLSDRFSAERPKGSFSTLEIQRTEQGDSAMYLCASSAGLAGKYNEQFFGPGTRLTVL.

The sample holds a few counts of this clone. This chain joins TRBV11-1 and TRBJ1-5; 7 bases fit TRBD1. The CDR3 is made up of 14 amino acids. Germline V gene lookup returns CDR1 SGHAT and CDR2 FQDESV (reference sequence). V lost 5 bases and J lost 4; bases outside the gene matches: 5. CDR3 DNA sequence: TGTGCCAGCAGCCAGGACAGGACTAATCAGCCCCAGCATTTT. Translation: CASSQDRTNQPQHF.

The chain is built from TRBV5-1 and TRBJ2-2, with 10 bases aligning to TRBD1. J was trimmed by 2 bases and V by 6 bases; bases with no gene match: 7. Germline-derived CDR1 and CDR2 are SGHRS and YFSETQ. The CDR3 consists of 16 residues. The CDR3 reads CASNPLTGGNTGELFF. As DNA, the CDR3 is TGCGCCAGCAACCCTTTGACAGGGGGCAACACCGGGGAGCTGTTTTTT.